This T cell receptor beta chain is drawn from a study of neoadjuvant anti-PD-1 for oral cavity cancer. The germline V gene encodes CDR1 SGHDN and CDR2 FVKESK. There are 12 residues in the CDR3. Trimming shortened V by 0 bases and J by 10 bases, and 9 bases separated the two germline ends. Time point denoted: after neoadjuvant nivolumab, at surgical resection. Most PBMC samples had 450 to 500 ng input DNA in six replicates. The method was immunoSEQ multiplex PCR; TCRdb's version includes in-frame clones alone and lacks a portion of them. The table has about 9,400 clones, roughly three fifths seen once.

The TCR comes from a person aged 35-80 years with oral cavity squamous cell carcinoma. Sequencing was performed on PBMCs, taken after nivolumab (anti-PD-1) treatment. The chain joins TRBV14 to TRBJ1-1; no clear D gene. CDR3 DNA: TGTGCCAGCAGCCAAGATGGTGGGGTAGCTTTCTTT. Its protein is CASSQDGGVAFF.